The entry that follows covers one T cell receptor beta chain sequence. Its target is unknown. The CDR3 spans 17 residues. V shed 2 bases, J shed 0 bases, and the junction held 6 bases outside the gene matches. Germline lookup yields CDR1 MGHRA and CDR2 YSYEKL. Repertoires were generated with immunoSEQ multiplex PCR, while TCRdb's copy carries only in-frame clones and drops some. The table includes about 1 million clones, roughly 80% detected once. The sample belongs to a study of shared clonotypes between healthy human individuals. Points from the study as a whole: Estimated richness was generally greater in naive than memory subsets. Sampling involved blood alone; tissue repertoires likely differ.

Sample: memory CD4+ T cells sorted from blood. Subset reported: CD45RA-negative fraction. This TCR derives from a man aged 18 to 35 in good health. This sequence joins TRBV4-1 and TRBJ1-4; TRBD1 matches 7 bases. For the CDR3, the DNA is TGCGCCAGCAGCCAACAAGGACAGGCGGCAACTAATGAAAAACTGTTTTTT. Amino acid sequence: CASSQQGQAATNEKLFF.